This is a list of T cell receptor beta chains from one sample in a study of cytomegalovirus exposure and HLA in healthy donors. The table came from immunoSEQ multiplex PCR; TCRdb's copy has only in-frame clones and leaves some out. The table lists around 250,000 clones, 90% of them singletons, with about 0.36% in the top ten. Sequenced: PBMCs. These receptors originate from a woman under 30 in good health and CMV-seronegative. The CDR3 runs from the conserved cysteine through the conserved F or W. A D gene is named only where the DNA matches it firmly. Size tells how often a clone was seen (once, few, many) or the class of an expanded clone, and some rows leave it out.

D gene	clone size	J gene	V gene	CDR3 protein	CDR3 DNA
.	once	TRBJ1-5	TRBV6-5	CASSYRGNQPQHF	TGTGCCAGCAGTTACAGGGGTAATCAGCCCCAGCATTTT
TRBD1	.	TRBJ2-5	TRBV19	CASSGTVQETQYF	TGTGCCAGCTCGGGGACAGTCCAAGAGACCCAGTACTTC
.	.	TRBJ1-1	TRBV20-1	CSAWANTEAFF	TGCAGTGCCTGGGCGAACACTGAAGCTTTCTTT
TRBD1	once	TRBJ2-7	TRBV27	CASSLSPGGGYEQYF	TGTGCCAGCAGTTTAAGTCCAGGGGGTGGCTACGAGCAGTACTTC
TRBD1	.	TRBJ1-1	TRBV5-1	CASSQTGGAEAFF	TGCGCCAGCAGCCAAACAGGGGGTGCTGAAGCTTTCTTT
.	.	TRBJ2-3	TRBV27	CASSPRDQVSRDTQYF	TGTGCCAGCAGCCCCCGGGATCAGGTTTCACGCGATACGCAGTATTTT
.	.	TRBJ1-2	TRBV19	CASTDSHRGYGYTF	TGTGCCAGTACCGACAGTCACCGAGGCTATGGCTACACCTTC
.	.	TRBJ2-5	TRBV11-3	CASSLGTGWAALETQYF	TGTGCCAGCAGCCTGGGGACTGGCTGGGCGGCGTTAGAGACCCAGTACTTC
TRBD1	.	TRBJ2-5	TRBV12-5	CASGLGQGEGETQYF	TGTGCTAGTGGTTTGGGACAGGGGGAAGGGGAGACCCAGTACTTC
.	once	TRBJ2-2	TRBV7-9	CASSYLGGARTGELFF	TGTGCCAGCAGCTACCTCGGCGGGGCGAGGACCGGGGAGCTGTTTTTT
TRBD1	.	TRBJ1-1	TRBV25-1	CASSGTLDRAAEAFF	TGTGCCAGCAGTGGAACCCTAGACAGGGCTGCTGAAGCTTTCTTT
.	.	TRBJ1-2	TRBV6-6	CAITRGGAYGYTF	TGTGCCATCACACGGGGGGGCGCATATGGCTACACCTTC
TRBD1	.	TRBJ2-1	TRBV7-9	CASSSPPKDRAYNEQFF	TGTGCCAGCAGCTCCCCACCAAAGGACAGGGCCTACAATGAGCAGTTCTTC
.	.	TRBJ2-3	TRBV7-8	CASSFSSSTDTQYF	TGTGCCAGCAGCTTTAGTTCTAGCACAGATACGCAGTATTTT
.	.	TRBJ1-2	TRBV27	CASSLSSSYGYTF	TGTGCCAGCAGTTTATCTAGCTCCTATGGCTACACCTTC
.	.	TRBJ1-1	TRBV4-1	CASSQDEGMNTEAFF	TGCGCCAGCAGCCAAGATGAGGGTATGAACACTGAAGCTTTCTTT
.	.	TRBJ2-5	TRBV28	CASSWTWETQYF	TGTGCCAGCAGTTGGACTTGGGAGACCCAGTACTTC
TRBD2	.	TRBJ2-3	TRBV7-8	CASSATSGVGDTQYF	TGTGCCAGCAGCGCCACTAGCGGGGTCGGAGATACGCAGTATTTT
TRBD1	.	TRBJ1-6	TRBV7-6	CASSLGQGLASPLHF	TGTGCCAGCAGCTTAGGACAGGGTCTCGCTTCACCCCTCCACTTT
.	.	TRBJ1-5	TRBV28	CASTFSTQGGNQPQHF	TGTGCCAGCACGTTTAGTACTCAAGGAGGCAATCAGCCCCAGCATTTT
TRBD2	.	TRBJ2-7	TRBV7-9	CASSLGGLTYEQYF	TGTGCCAGCAGCTTAGGGGGACTAACCTACGAGCAGTACTTC
.	.	TRBJ2-1	TRBV2	CASSEGHTAGEQFF	TGTGCCAGCAGTGAAGGACACACGGCGGGTGAGCAGTTCTTC
.	.	TRBJ2-1	TRBV2	CASSVRQANLYNEQFF	TGTGCCAGCAGTGTAAGGCAGGCCAACCTCTACAATGAGCAGTTCTTC
.	.	TRBJ2-4	TRBV5-6	CASSSSTGPIQYF	TGTGCCAGCAGCTCCAGTACAGGGCCCATTCAGTACTTC
TRBD1	.	TRBJ2-6	TRBV28	CASSRTGIRSGANVLTF	TGTGCCAGCAGTCGGACAGGGATTCGCTCTGGGGCCAACGTCCTGACTTTC
.	.	TRBJ1-4	TRBV28	CASSSGQSNEKLFF	TGTGCCAGCAGTAGCGGACAGTCGAATGAAAAACTGTTTTTT
.	once	TRBJ2-5	TRBV7-8	CASSFMGGETQYF	TGTGCCAGCAGCTTTATGGGGGGAGAGACCCAGTACTTC
TRBD2	.	TRBJ2-1	TRBV7-2	CASSSSSGGAYNEQFF	TGTGCCAGCAGCTCATCTAGCGGGGGGGCCTACAATGAGCAGTTCTTC
TRBD1	.	TRBJ1-2	TRBV7-6	CASSPSDRTYYGYTF	TGTGCCAGCAGCCCCTCGGACAGGACTTACTATGGCTACACCTTC
TRBD1	few	TRBJ1-2	TRBV6-4	CASSGEGAIGYTF	TGTGCCAGCAGTGGCGAGGGGGCCATTGGCTACACCTTC
.	few	TRBJ2-1	TRBV6-5	CASSYAGGEQFF	TGTGCCAGCAGTTACGCCGGGGGTGAGCAGTTCTTC
.	.	TRBJ1-1	TRBV5-1	CASSGTENTEAFF	TGCGCCAGCAGCGGCACAGAGAACACTGAAGCTTTCTTT
TRBD1	.	TRBJ1-2	TRBV7-2	CASSPDRGEPYGYTF	TGTGCCAGCAGTCCCGACAGGGGGGAACCCTATGGCTACACCTTC
.	.	TRBJ1-4	TRBV5-1	CASSLGQVTEKLFF	TGCGCCAGCAGCTTGGGTCAGGTTACAGAAAAACTGTTTTTT
TRBD1	.	TRBJ2-7	TRBV7-9	CASSLGQGGNEQYF	TGTGCCAGCAGCCTGGGACAGGGTGGCAACGAGCAGTACTTC
.	.	TRBJ1-2	TRBV28	CASKVQGHYGYTF	TGTGCCAGCAAAGTACAGGGTCACTATGGCTACACCTTC
.	few	TRBJ2-3	TRBV28	CASSFLTYRVRTDTQYF	TGTGCCAGCAGTTTCCTCACCTACAGGGTGAGGACAGATACGCAGTATTTT
TRBD1	.	TRBJ1-1	TRBV18	CASSLGQGANTEAFF	TGTGCCAGCTCGTTGGGACAGGGAGCGAACACTGAAGCTTTCTTT
TRBD1	once	TRBJ1-5	TRBV4-1	CASSQRGQSQPQHF	TGCGCCAGCAGCCAAAGGGGACAGTCTCAGCCCCAGCATTTT
TRBD1	.	TRBJ1-2	TRBV6-5	CASSYAQGAGGYGYTF	TGTGCCAGCAGTTACGCACAGGGGGCGGGAGGCTATGGCTACACCTTC
.	.	TRBJ2-1	TRBV27	CASSLSRGGYNEQFF	TGTGCCAGCAGTTTATCGAGGGGAGGCTACAATGAGCAGTTCTTC
.	.	TRBJ2-1	TRBV6-4	CASSDGAGSGNEQFF	TGTGCCAGCAGTGACGGGGCAGGGTCGGGCAATGAGCAGTTCTTC
.	.	TRBJ1-6	TRBV28	CASSSVSGENSPLHF	TGTGCCAGCAGTTCAGTCAGCGGGGAGAATTCACCCCTCCACTTT
.	.	TRBJ2-3	TRBV27	CASSTRDTQYF	TGTGCCAGCAGCACTAGAGATACGCAGTATTTT
.	.	TRBJ1-1	TRBV6-5	CASSYQMNTEAFF	TGTGCCAGCAGTTACCAAATGAACACTGAAGCTTTCTTT
.	.	TRBJ1-5	TRBV6-5	CASSYSRGGQPQHF	TGTGCCAGCAGTTACTCGAGGGGAGGACAGCCCCAGCATTTT
.	.	TRBJ1-1	TRBV28	CASSFGKYQYGGPGEAFF	TGTGCCAGCAGTTTTGGTAAATACCAATACGGGGGGCCGGGTGAAGCTTTCTTT
.	.	TRBJ1-4	TRBV10-1	CASSNGQTGEKLFF	TGCGCCAGCAGCAACGGACAAACAGGGGAAAAACTGTTTTTT
.	.	TRBJ2-4	TRBV9	CASSPPGSSSKNIQYF	TGTGCCAGCAGCCCCCCGGGGAGTAGTTCCAAAAACATTCAGTACTTC
.	.	TRBJ1-1	TRBV5-4	CASSFRGIDTEAFF	TGTGCCAGCAGCTTCCGGGGAATTGACACTGAAGCTTTCTTT
TRBD1	.	TRBJ2-1	TRBV4-3	CASSQDTGTGDNEQFF	TGCGCCAGCAGCCAAGACACAGGGACAGGGGACAATGAGCAGTTCTTC
.	once	TRBJ2-7	TRBV28	CASSYWGDEQYF	TGTGCCAGCAGTTATTGGGGGGACGAGCAGTACTTC
.	.	TRBJ2-7	TRBV7-6	CASSLGGSGEQYF	TGTGCCAGCAGCTTAGGTGGGTCGGGGGAGCAGTACTTC
TRBD2	.	TRBJ2-5	TRBV7-9	CASSPQRDYLGETQYF	TGTGCCAGCAGCCCCCAAAGGGACTATTTGGGAGAGACCCAGTACTTC
TRBD1	.	TRBJ2-1	TRBV28	CASRPSTGLRNEQFF	TGTGCCAGCAGACCATCGACAGGGCTTAGGAATGAGCAGTTCTTC
TRBD2	.	TRBJ2-7	TRBV4-1	CASSQEAGGTFYEQYF	TGCGCCAGCAGCCAAGAAGCGGGGGGGACGTTTTACGAGCAGTACTTC
TRBD1	.	TRBJ2-3	TRBV5-1	CASSSGTGGTDTQYF	TGCGCCAGCAGTTCAGGGACAGGGGGCACAGATACGCAGTATTTT
.	.	TRBJ1-2	TRBV6-6	CASIEESNYGYTF	TGTGCCAGCATTGAGGAATCTAACTATGGCTACACCTTC
TRBD2	.	TRBJ2-7	TRBV7-2	CASSLAPLAGGSSYEQYF	TGTGCCAGCAGTCTAGCCCCCCTAGCGGGGGGTTCCTCCTACGAGCAGTACTTC